This T cell receptor beta chain emerged from a study of cytomegalovirus exposure and HLA in healthy donors. PCR used 60 Vbeta primers and 13 Jbeta primers. Authors' processing steps: About 11 million of about 80 million unique TCR beta chains were shared, per a later count. Assay: immunoSEQ multiplex PCR; the TCRdb copy retains only in-frame clones and omits some. The V and J calls and clone size are taken from that table; D and trimming were inferred from the DNA. The sample lists about 150,000 clones, approximately 88% occurring once. In the case of this clone: The antigen is unknown.

V was shortened by 0 bases and J by 0 bases, with 12 bases between the two germline ends. The CDR3 covers 16 residues. Study-level points and caveats: Association of a missense DCLRE1C variant with TCR beta V- and J-gene trimming was reported in a later analysis. As a later analysis revealed, most CMV-associated TCR beta chains appeared HLA-restricted.

Sequenced: PBMCs. The receptor comes from a boy between 2 and 10 years old in good health and CMV-seronegative. V is TRBV5-7 and J is TRBJ1-1; a possible D gene is TRBD1 (5 bases). TRBV5-7 is assigned to the ORF class and has an uncertain function. In DNA, the CDR3 is TGTGCCAGCAGCTTGGGGGGGGAGGGGTTGAACACTGAAGCTTTCTTT. Translating it yields CASSLGGEGLNTEAFF.